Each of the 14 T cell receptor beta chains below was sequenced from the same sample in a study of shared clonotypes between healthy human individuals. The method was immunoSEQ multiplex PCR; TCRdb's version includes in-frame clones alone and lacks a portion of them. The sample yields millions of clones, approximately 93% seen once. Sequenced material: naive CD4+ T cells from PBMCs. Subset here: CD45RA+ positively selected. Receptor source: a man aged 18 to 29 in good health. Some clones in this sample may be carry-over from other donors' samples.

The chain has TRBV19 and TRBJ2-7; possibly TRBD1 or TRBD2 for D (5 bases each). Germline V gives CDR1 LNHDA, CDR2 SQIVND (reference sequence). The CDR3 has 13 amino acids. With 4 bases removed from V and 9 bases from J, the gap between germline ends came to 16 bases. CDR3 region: CASSNPGPPPQYF. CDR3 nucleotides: TGTGCCAGTAGTAATCCGGGACCCCCACCGCAGTACTTC.

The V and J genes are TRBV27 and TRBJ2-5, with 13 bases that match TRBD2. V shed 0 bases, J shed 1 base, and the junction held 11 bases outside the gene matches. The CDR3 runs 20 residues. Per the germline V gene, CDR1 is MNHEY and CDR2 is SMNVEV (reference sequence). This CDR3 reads CASSLSPPPRLAGGQETQYF. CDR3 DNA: TGTGCCAGCAGTTTATCACCGCCCCCCAGACTAGCGGGAGGCCAAGAGACCCAGTACTTC.

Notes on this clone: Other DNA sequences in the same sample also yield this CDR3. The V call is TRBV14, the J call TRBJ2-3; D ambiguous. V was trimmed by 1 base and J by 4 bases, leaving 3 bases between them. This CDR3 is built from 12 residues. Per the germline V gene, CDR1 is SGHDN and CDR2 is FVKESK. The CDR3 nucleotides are TGTGCCAGCAGCCAAGTGTCAGATACGCAGTATTTT. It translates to CASSQVSDTQYF.

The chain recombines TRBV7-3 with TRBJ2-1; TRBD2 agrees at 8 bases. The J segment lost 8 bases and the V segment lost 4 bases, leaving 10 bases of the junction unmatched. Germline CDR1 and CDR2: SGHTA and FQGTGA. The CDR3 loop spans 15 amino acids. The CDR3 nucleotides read TGTGCCAGCAGCTCACTCGGACTAGCCAGGGATGAGCAGTTCTTC. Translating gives CASSSLGLARDEQFF.

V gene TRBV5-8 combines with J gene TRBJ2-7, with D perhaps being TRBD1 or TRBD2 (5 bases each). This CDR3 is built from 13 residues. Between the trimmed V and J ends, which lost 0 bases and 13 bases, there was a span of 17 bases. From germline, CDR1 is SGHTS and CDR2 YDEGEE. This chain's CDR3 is CASSLGGPGPHYF. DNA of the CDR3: TGTGCCAGCAGCTTGGGGGGCCCGGGACCCCACTACTTC.

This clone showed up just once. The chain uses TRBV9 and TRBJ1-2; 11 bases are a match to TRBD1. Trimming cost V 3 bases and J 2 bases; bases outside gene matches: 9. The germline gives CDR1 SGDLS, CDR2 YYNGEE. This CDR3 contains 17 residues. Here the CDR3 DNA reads TGTGCCAGCAGCGCCTCACCCGGGACAGGGGGGAACTATGGCTACACCTTC. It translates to CASSASPGTGGNYGYTF.

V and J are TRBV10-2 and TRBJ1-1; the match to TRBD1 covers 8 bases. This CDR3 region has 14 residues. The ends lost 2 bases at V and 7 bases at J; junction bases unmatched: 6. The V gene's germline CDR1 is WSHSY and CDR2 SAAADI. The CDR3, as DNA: TGCGCCAGCAGTGAGAACAGGGGGGGACTTGAAGCTTTCTTT. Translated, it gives CASSENRGGLEAFF.

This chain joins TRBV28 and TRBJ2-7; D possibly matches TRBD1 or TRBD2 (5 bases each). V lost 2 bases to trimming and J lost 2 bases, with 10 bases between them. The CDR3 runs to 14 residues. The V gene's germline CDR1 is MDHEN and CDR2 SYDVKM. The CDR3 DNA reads TGTGCCAGCAGTTTAGGGACGTATACCTACGAGCAGTACTTC. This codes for CASSLGTYTYEQYF. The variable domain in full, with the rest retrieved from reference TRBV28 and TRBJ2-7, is DVKVTQSSRYLVKRTGEKVFLECVQDMDHENMFWYRQDPGLGLRLIYFSYDVKMKEKGDIPEGYSVSREKKERFSLILESASTNQTSMYLCASSLGTYTYEQYFGPGTRLTVT.

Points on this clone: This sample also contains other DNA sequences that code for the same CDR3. The CDR3 DNA reads as TGTGCCAGCAGCTTAGTAGCGGGGGCGAACACCGGGGAGCTGTTTTTT. This translates into CASSLVAGANTGELFF. The chain recombines TRBV7-2 with TRBJ2-2, with 9 nucleotides matching TRBD2. CDR1 is SGHTA and CDR2 is FQGNSA in the germline V gene. The CDR3 runs 16 residues. Trimming took 1 base from V and 0 from J; bases not matched to a gene: 0.

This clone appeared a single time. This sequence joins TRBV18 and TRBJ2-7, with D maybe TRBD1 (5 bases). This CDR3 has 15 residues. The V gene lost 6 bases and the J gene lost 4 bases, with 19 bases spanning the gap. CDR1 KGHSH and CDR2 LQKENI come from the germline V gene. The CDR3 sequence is CASSLNWGHNYEQYF. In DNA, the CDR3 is TGTGCCAGCTCCCTTAACTGGGGCCACAATTACGAGCAGTACTTC.

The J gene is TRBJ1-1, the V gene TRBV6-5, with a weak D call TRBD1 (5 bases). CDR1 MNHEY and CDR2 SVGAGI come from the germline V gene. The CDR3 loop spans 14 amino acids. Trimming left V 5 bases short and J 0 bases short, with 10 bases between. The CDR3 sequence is CASSRGALNTEAFF. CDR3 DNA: TGTGCCAGCAGTAGGGGCGCATTGAACACTGAAGCTTTCTTT.

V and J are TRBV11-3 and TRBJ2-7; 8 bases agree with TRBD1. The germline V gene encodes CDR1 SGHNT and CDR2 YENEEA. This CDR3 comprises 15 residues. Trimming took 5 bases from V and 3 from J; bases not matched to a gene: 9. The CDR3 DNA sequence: TGTGCCAGCAGCATTAGGACAGGGAACGTCTACGAGCAGTACTTC. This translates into CASSIRTGNVYEQYF. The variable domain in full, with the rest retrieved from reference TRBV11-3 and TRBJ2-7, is EAGVVQSPRYKIIEKKQPVAFWCNPISGHNTLYWYLQNLGQGPELLIRYENEEAVDDSQLPKDRFSAERLKGVDSTLKIQPAELGDSAVYLCASSIRTGNVYEQYFGPGTRLTVT.

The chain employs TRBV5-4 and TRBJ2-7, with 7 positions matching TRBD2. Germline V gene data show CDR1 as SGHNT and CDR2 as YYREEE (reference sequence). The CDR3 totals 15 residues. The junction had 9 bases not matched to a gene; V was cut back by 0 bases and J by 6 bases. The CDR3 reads CASSLGGGRNFEQYF. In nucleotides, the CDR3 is TGTGCCAGCAGCTTGGGGGGCGGGAGAAACTTCGAGCAGTACTTC.

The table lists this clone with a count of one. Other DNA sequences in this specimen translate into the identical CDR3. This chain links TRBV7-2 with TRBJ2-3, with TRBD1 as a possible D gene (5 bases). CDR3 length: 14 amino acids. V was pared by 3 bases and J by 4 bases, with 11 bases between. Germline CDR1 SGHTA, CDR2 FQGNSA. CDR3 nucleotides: TGTGCCAGCAGCTTGGGCAGGGCTTCAGATACGCAGTATTTT. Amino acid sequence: CASSLGRASDTQYF.